The subject of this entry is one T cell receptor (beta chain). Produced via immunoSEQ multiplex PCR; TCRdb's table is partial and in-frame only. The repertoire has about 680,000 clones, 70% to 90% of them found once; the top ten carry over 1.3%. CDR1 is LGHDT, CDR2 YNNKEL, per germline (reference sequence). This CDR3 is 14 amino acids long. V lost 2 bases to trimming and J lost 0 bases, with 7 bases between them. Treatment denoted: roughly 19 received Ad26.COV2.S at low or high dose, single or two shots; about five received placebo; per-sample allocation not given. Each sample was drawn 63 days after the first injection (of vaccine or placebo). The donor was a Boston adult aged 18-55 years. The data are from a study of Ad26.COV2.S vaccination and SARS-CoV-2 variants. Study-wide background: Participant was drawn from the COV1001 Ad26.COV2.S trial arm.

This sample comprised peripheral blood, obtained in a trial of Ad26.COV2.S vaccine versus placebo. The genes are TRBV3-1 (or the pseudogene TRBV3-2) and TRBJ2-5, with D uncertain. The clonotype comes from a person aged 18 to 65 who received the Ad26.COV2.S COVID-19 vaccine or a placebo. CDR3 bases: TGTGCCAGCAGCCAATATAAGAACCAAGAGACCCAGTACTTC. Translated, it gives CASSQYKNQETQYF.